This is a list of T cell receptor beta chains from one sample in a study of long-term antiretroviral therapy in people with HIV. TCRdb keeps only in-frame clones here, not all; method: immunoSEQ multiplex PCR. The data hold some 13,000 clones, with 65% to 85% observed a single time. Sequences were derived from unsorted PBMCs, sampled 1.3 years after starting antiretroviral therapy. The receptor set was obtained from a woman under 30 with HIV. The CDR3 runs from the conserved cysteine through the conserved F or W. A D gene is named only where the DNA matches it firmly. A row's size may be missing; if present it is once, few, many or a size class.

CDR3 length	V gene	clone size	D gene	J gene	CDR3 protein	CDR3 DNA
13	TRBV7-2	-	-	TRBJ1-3	CASTSGAGNTIYF	TGTGCCAGCACCTCCGGGGCTGGAAACACCATATATTTT
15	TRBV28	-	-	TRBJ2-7	CASIPQGRAVYEQYF	TGTGCCAGCATTCCCCAGGGGAGAGCGGTCTACGAGCAGTACTTC
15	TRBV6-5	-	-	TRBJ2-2	CASSLDGAVTGELFF	TGTGCCAGCAGCTTAGACGGGGCCGTGACCGGGGAGCTGTTTTTT
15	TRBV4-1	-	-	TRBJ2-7	CASSQEPTGSYEQYF	TGCGCCAGCAGCCAAGAGCCAACAGGATCCTACGAGCAGTACTTC
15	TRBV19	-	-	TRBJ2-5	CASSPGDFLQETQYF	TGTGCCAGTAGTCCAGGGGACTTCCTCCAAGAGACCCAGTACTTC
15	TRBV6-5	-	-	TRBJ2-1	CASSYAEEGGNEQFF	TGTGCCAGCAGTTACGCGGAAGAAGGGGGGAATGAGCAGTTCTTC
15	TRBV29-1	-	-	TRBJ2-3	CSVEDLGQLDQTQYF	TGCAGCGTTGAAGATCTCGGACAGTTGGATCAGACGCAGTATTTT
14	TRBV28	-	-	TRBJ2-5	CASSLSVAEETQYF	TGTGCCAGCAGTTTATCTGTAGCGGAAGAGACCCAGTACTTC
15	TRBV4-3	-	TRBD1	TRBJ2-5	CASSQGTGFQETQYF	TGCGCCAGCAGCCAAGGGACAGGGTTCCAAGAGACCCAGTACTTC
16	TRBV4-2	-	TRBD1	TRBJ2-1	CASSQVIGTGGNEQFF	TGTGCCAGCAGCCAAGTAATCGGGACAGGGGGTAATGAGCAGTTCTTC
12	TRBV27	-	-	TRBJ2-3	CASSGPEDAHYF	TGTGCCAGCAGCGGACCGGAGGATGCCCACTATTTT
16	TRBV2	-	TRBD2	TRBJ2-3	CASSVQRGGAGDTQYF	TGTGCCAGCAGTGTTCAGCGGGGGGGAGCGGGCGATACGCAGTATTTT
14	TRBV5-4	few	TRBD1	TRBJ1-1	CASSLDRGGTEAFF	TGTGCCAGCAGCTTGGACAGGGGAGGCACTGAAGCTTTCTTT
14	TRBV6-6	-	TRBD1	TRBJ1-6	CASTPDRVDSPLHF	TGTGCCAGCACTCCGGACAGGGTTGATTCACCCCTCCACTTT
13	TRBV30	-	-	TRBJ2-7	CAWASGAAYEQYF	TGTGCCTGGGCCTCCGGGGCGGCCTACGAGCAGTACTTC
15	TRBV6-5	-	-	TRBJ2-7	CASKRSVDASYEQYF	TGTGCCAGCAAGAGATCCGTTGACGCATCCTACGAGCAGTACTTC
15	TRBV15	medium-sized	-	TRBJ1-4	CATSSSGASNEKLFF	TGTGCCACCAGCAGCTCAGGGGCCTCCAATGAAAAACTGTTTTTT
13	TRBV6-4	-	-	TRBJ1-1	CASSVTANTEAFF	TGTGCCAGCAGTGTAACAGCGAACACTGAAGCTTTCTTT
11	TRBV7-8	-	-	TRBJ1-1	CASSLAGGTFF	TGTGCCAGCAGCTTAGCCGGGGGAACTTTCTTT
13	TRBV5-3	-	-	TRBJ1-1	CAIDRGANTEAFF	TGTGCCATTGATCGGGGCGCCAACACTGAAGCTTTCTTT
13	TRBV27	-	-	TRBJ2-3	CASKVGGTDTQYF	TGTGCCAGCAAGGTAGGGGGCACAGATACGCAGTATTTT
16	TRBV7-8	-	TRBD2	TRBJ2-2	CASSLQLAGGPGELFF	TGTGCCAGCAGCTTACAATTAGCGGGAGGCCCCGGGGAGCTGTTTTTT
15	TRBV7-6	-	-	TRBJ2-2	CASSQAPGITGELFF	TGTGCCAGCAGCCAGGCCCCGGGGATCACCGGGGAGCTGTTTTTT
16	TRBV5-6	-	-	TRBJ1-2	CASSLGSGGLAMGYTF	TGTGCCAGCAGCCTGGGATCTGGTGGTTTGGCGATGGGCTACACCTTC
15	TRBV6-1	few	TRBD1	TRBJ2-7	CASWGLRTGTYEQYF	TGTGCCAGCTGGGGGCTCCGGACAGGGACCTACGAGCAGTACTTC
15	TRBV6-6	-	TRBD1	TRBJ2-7	CASSPTGQNTYEQYF	TGTGCCAGCAGTCCCACGGGACAGAATACCTACGAGCAGTACTTC
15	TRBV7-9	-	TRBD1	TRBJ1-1	CASSFEGQGWAEAFF	TGTGCCAGCAGCTTCGAGGGACAGGGATGGGCTGAAGCTTTCTTT
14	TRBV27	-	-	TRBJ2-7	CASSTPTGLDEQYF	TGTGCCAGCAGTACGCCCACAGGGTTGGACGAGCAGTACTTC
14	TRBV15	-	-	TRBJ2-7	CATSRDQTAREQYF	TGTGCCACCAGCAGAGATCAGACTGCCCGCGAGCAGTACTTC
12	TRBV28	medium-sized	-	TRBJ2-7	CASSFTSREQYF	TGTGCCAGCAGTTTTACGTCGAGAGAGCAGTACTTC
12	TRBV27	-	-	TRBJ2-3	CASSRPSGTQYF	TGTGCCAGCAGCCGCCCGTCGGGGACGCAGTATTTT
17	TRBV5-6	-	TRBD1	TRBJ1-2	CASSLGDRGPTGYGYTF	TGTGCCAGCAGCTTGGGCGACAGGGGGCCCACGGGGTATGGCTACACCTTC
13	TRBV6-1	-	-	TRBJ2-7	CASSEARSYEQYF	TGTGCCAGCAGTGAAGCGCGGTCTTACGAGCAGTACTTC
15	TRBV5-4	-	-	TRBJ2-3	CASSLDRLATDTQYF	TGTGCCAGCAGCTTGGATCGGCTAGCGACGGATACGCAGTATTTT
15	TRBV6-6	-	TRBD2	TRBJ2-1	CASSPRSGVHNEQFF	TGTGCCAGCAGTCCGCGCAGCGGGGTCCACAATGAGCAGTTCTTC
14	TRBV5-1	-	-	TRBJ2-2	CASRAPRPPGELFF	TGCGCCAGCAGGGCCCCTAGGCCCCCCGGGGAGCTGTTTTTT
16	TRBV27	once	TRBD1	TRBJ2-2	CASSLRGGVRTGELFF	TGTGCCAGCAGTTTAAGAGGGGGCGTAAGGACCGGGGAGCTGTTTTTT
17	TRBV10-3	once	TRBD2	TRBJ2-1	CAIGTPESGRIHNEQFF	TGTGCCATCGGCACACCCGAAAGCGGGAGAATTCACAATGAGCAGTTCTTC